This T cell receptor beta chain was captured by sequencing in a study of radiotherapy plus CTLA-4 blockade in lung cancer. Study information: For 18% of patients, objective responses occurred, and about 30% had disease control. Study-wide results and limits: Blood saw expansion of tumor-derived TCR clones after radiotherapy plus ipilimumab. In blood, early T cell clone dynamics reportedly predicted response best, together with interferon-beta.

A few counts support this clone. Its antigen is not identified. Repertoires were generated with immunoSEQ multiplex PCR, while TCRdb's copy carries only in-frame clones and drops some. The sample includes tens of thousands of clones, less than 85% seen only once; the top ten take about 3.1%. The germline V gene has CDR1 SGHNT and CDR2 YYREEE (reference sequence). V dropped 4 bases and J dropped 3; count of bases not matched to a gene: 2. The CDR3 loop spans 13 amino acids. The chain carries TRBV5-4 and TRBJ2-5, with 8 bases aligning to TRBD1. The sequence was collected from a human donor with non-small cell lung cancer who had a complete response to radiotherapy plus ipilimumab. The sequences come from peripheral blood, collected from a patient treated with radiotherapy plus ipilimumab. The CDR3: CASSPDREETQYF. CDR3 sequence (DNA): TGTGCCAGCAGCCCGGACAGGGAAGAGACCCAGTACTTC.